The sequence of this TCR beta chain was determined in a study of T-cell reconstitution after alpha-beta-depleted transplantation in children (dated by TCRdb to about 2016). For the wider study: The study quantitatively tracked T-cell immune reconstitution after TCRalphabeta/CD19-depleted allogeneic hematopoietic cell transplantation in children using TCR repertoire profiling.

With respect to this clonotype: What this receptor recognizes is not known. It has no much larger one-base neighbor in the sample; base qualities were not kept.

The receptor library was made with PCR. TCRdb shows the sequencer as Illumina HiSeq 2500. Molecular barcoding was employed in the preparation of TCR libraries, with unique molecular identifiers being used to normalize TCRbeta repertoire quantification. TCRdb itself trimmed the public reads at Q25 with fastp, ran MiXCR and retained productive beta chains. Each CDR3 protein appears once, grouped with its most common genes and DNA. The sample has approximately 490,000 distinct CDR3 sequences on record, 12% of them singletons. The ten largest clones take up 4.5% to 6% of the sample. The TCR was taken from a human donor who donated a stem cell graft to a child with combined immunodeficiency. The sequencing here drew on PBMCs from the stem cell graft donor, taken from the stem cell graft.

At the DNA level, the sequence is TGCGCCAGCAGCTTGGGCGGCGGGGCAAGCGAAAAACTGTTTTTT. It codes for CASSLGGGASEKLFF. Recombination joined TRBV5-1 with TRBJ1-4, with a tentative D gene TRBD1 over 5 matching bases. The germline V gene sets CDR1 to SGHRS and CDR2 to YFSETQ. At the junction V is shortened by 0 bases and J by 8 bases, with 14 bases in between. Including cysteine and phenylalanine, the CDR3 has 15 amino acids. The kept DNA is CDR3 alone, 45 bases in frame from the first base.